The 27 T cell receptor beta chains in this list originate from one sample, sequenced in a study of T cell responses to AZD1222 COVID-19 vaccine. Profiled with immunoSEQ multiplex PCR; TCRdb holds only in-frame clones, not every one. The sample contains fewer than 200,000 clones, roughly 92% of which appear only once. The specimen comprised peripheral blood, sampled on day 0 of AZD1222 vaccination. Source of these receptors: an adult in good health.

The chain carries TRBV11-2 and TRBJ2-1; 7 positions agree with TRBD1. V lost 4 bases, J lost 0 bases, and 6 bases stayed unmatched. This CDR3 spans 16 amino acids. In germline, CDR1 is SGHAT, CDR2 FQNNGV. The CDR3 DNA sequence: TGTGCCAGCAGCTCCAACAGGGGCCCCTCCTACAATGAGCAGTTCTTC. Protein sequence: CASSSNRGPSYNEQFF.

In nucleotides, the CDR3 is TGCGCCAGCAGCTTGGCCCTCATGAACACTGAAGCTTTCTTT. Translating gives CASSLALMNTEAFF. The chain uses TRBV5-1 and TRBJ1-1; D remains ambiguous. The V gene lost 0 bases and the J gene lost 0 bases, with 6 bases spanning the gap. Germline V CDR1 and CDR2: SGHRS, YFSETQ. The CDR3 contains 14 residues.

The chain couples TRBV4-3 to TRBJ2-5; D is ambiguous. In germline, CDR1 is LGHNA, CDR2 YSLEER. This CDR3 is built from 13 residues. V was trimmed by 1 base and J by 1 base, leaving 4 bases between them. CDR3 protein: CASSQGSQETQYF. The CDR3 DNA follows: TGCGCCAGCAGCCAAGGTTCCCAAGAGACCCAGTACTTC.

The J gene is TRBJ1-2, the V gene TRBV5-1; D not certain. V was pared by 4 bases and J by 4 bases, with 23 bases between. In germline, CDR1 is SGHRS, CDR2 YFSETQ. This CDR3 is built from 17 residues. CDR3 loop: CASSHFIRPRVSYGYTF. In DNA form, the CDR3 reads TGCGCCAGCAGCCACTTTATCAGACCGCGGGTTTCCTATGGCTACACCTTC.

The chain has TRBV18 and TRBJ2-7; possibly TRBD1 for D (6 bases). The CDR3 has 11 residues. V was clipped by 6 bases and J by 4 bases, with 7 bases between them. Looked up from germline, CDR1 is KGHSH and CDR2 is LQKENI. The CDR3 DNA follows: TGTGCCAGCTCGCAGGGGTACGAGCAGTACTTC. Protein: CASSQGYEQYF. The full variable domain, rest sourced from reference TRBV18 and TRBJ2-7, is NAGVMQNPRHLVRRRGQEARLRCSPMKGHSHVYWYRQLPEEGLKFMVYLQKENIIDESGMPKERFSAEFPKEGPSILRIQQVVRGDSAAYFCASSQGYEQYFGPGTRLTVT.

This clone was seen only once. In DNA, the CDR3 is TGTGCCAGCAGCTTAGATTACGGGGGGCGAGAGCCCTACGAGCAGTACTTC. This sequence encodes CASSLDYGGREPYEQYF. This chain connects TRBV11-2 to TRBJ2-7; tentatively, D is TRBD2 (7 bases). Trimming stripped 0 bases from V and 2 bases from J, with 17 bases between. CDR1 and CDR2 from the germline V gene are SGHAT and FQNNGV. The CDR3 is 17 amino acids.

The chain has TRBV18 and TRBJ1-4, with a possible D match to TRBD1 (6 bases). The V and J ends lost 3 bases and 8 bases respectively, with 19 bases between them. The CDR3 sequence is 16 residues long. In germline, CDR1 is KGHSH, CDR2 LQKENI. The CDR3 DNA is TGTGCCAGCTCACCTAAGGCTATGGGGGCCGGAGAAAAACTGTTTTTT. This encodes CASSPKAMGAGEKLFF.

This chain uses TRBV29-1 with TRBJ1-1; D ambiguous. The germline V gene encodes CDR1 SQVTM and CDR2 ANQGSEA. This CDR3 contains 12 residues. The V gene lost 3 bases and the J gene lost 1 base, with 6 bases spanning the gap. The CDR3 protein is CSVEAANTEAFF. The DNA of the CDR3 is TGCAGCGTTGAGGCCGCGAACACTGAAGCTTTCTTT.

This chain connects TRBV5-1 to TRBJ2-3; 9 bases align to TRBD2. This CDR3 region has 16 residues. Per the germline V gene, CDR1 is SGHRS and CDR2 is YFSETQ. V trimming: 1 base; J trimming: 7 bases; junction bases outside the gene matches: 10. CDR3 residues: CASSLLIAGARNTQYF. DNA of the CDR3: TGCGCCAGCAGCTTGTTGATAGCGGGGGCTCGGAATACGCAGTATTTT.

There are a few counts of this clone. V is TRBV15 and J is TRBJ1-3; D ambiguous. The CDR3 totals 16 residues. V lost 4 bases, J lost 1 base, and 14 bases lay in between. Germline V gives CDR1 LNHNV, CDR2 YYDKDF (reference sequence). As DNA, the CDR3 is TGTGCCACCAGCAATATGAGGGTTGTTTCTGGAAACACCATATATTTT. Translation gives CATSNMRVVSGNTIYF.

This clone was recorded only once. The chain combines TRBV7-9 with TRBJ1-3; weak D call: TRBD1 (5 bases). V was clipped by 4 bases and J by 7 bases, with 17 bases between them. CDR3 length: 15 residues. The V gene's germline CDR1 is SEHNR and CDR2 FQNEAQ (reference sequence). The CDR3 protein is CASSSAGREVNTIYF. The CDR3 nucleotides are TGTGCCAGCAGCTCTGCTGGCAGGGAGGTGAACACCATATATTTT.

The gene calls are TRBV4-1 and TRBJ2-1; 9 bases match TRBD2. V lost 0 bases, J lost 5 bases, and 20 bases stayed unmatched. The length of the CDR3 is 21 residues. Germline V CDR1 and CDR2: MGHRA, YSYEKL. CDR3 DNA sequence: TGCGCCAGCAGCCAAGATTCGGGCGTCAGCGGGAGGATAGGGCCACACAATGAGCAGTTCTTC. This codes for CASSQDSGVSGRIGPHNEQFF.

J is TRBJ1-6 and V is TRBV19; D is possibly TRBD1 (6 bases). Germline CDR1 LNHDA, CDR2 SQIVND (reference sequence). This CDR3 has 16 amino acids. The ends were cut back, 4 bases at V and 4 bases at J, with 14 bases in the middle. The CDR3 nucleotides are TGTGCCAGTAGTACAGCACAGGGAAATTATAATTCACCCCTCCACTTT. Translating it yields CASSTAQGNYNSPLHF.

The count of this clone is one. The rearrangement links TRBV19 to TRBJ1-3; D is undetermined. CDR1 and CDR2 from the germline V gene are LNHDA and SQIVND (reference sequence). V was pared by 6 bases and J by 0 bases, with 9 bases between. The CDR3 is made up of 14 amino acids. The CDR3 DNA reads TGTGCCAGTAGCGCCAGCCACTCTGGAAACACCATATATTTT. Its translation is CASSASHSGNTIYF.

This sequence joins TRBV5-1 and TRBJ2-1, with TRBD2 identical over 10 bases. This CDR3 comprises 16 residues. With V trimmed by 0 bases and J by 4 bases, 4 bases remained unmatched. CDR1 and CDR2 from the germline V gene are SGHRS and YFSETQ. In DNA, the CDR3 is TGCGCCAGCAGCTTGGTAGCTAGCGGGGGATACAATGAGCAGTTCTTC. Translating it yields CASSLVASGGYNEQFF.

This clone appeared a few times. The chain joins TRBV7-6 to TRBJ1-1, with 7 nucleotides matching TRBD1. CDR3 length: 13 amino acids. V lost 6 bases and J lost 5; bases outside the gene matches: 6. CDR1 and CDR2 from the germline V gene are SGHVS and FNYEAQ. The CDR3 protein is CASRPQGWTEAFF. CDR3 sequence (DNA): TGTGCCAGCAGACCACAGGGGTGGACTGAAGCTTTCTTT.

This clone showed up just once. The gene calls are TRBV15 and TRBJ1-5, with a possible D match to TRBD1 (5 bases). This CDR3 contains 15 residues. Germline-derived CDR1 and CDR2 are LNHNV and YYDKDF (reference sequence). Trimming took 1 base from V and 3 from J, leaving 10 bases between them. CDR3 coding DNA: TGTGCCACCAGCAGAGGCGGGGCTATCAATCAGCCCCAGCATTTT. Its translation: CATSRGGAINQPQHF.

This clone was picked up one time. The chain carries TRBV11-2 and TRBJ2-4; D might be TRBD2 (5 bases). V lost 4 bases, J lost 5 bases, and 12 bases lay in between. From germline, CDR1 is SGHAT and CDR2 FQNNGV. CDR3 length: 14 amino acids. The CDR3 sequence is CASSSSPGENIQYF. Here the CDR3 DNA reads TGTGCCAGCAGCTCCTCCCCCGGGGAAAACATTCAGTACTTC.

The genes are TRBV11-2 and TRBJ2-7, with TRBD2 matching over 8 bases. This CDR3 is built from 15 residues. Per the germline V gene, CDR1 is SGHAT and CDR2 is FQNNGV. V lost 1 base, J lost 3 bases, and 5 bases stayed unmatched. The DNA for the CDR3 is TGTGCCAGCAGCTTAGCGACGGGGGGGAACTACGAGCAGTACTTC. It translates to CASSLATGGNYEQYF.

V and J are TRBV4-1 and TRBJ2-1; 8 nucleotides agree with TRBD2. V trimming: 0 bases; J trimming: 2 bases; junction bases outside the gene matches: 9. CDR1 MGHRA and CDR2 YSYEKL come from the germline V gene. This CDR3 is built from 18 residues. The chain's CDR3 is CASSQDGGSGSTYNEQFF. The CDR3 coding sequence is TGCGCCAGCAGCCAAGATGGGGGCAGCGGGAGCACCTACAATGAGCAGTTCTTC.

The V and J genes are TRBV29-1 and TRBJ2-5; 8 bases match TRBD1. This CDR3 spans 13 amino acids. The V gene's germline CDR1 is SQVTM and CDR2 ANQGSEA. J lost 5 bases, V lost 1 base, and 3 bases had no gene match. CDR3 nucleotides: TGCAGCGTTGAAGCAGGGGGCCGTGAGACCCAGTACTTC. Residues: CSVEAGGRETQYF.

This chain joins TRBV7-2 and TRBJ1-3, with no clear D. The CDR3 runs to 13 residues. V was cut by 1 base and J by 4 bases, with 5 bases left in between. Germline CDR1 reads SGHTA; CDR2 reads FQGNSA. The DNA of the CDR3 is TGTGCCAGCAGCTTAGACGGAGGAAACACCATATATTTT. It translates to CASSLDGGNTIYF.

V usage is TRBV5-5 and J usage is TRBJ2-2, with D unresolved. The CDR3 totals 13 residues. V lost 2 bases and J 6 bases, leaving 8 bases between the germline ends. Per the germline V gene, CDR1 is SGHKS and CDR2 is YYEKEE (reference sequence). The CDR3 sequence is CASSLTSAGELFF. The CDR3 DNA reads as TGTGCCAGCAGCTTAACGAGTGCCGGGGAGCTGTTTTTT. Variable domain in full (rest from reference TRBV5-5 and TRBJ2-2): DAGVTQSPTHLIKTRGQQVTLRCSPISGHKSVSWYQQVLGQGPQFIFQYYEKEERGRGNFPDRFSARQFPNYSSELNVNALLLGDSALYLCASSLTSAGELFFGEGSRLTVL.

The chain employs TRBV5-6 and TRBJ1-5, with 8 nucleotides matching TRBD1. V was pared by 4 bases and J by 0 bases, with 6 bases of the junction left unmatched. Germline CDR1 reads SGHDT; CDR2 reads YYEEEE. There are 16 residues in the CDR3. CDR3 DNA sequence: TGTGCCAGCAGCCACCGGACAGGGAATAGCAATCAGCCCCAGCATTTT. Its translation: CASSHRTGNSNQPQHF.

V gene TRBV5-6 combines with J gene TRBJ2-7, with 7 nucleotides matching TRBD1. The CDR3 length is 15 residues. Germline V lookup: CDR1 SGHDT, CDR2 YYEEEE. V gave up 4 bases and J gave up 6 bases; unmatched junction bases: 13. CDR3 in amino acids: CASSHLGTVSFEQYF. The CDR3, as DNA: TGTGCCAGCAGCCATCTCGGGACAGTTTCTTTCGAGCAGTACTTC.

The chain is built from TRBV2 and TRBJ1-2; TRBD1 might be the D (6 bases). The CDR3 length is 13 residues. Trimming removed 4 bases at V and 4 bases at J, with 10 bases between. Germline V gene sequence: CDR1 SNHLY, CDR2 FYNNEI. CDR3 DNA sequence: TGTGCCAGCAGTGGTGACAGGCGCTATGGCTACACCTTC. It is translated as CASSGDRRYGYTF.

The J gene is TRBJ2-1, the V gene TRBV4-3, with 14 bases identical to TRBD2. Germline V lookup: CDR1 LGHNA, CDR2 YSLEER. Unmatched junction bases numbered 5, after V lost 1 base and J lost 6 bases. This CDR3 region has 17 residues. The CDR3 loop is CASSQVGLAGGLNEQFF. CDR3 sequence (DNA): TGCGCCAGCAGCCAAGTAGGACTAGCGGGGGGCCTCAATGAGCAGTTCTTC.